The TCR beta chain described here comes from a study of OX40 agonist ivuxolimab in advanced cancers. Study-level background: Eligibility rules accepted prior anti-PD-1, anti-PD-L1 or anti-CTLA-4 therapy, and 35% to 45% had some.

Measured with immunoSEQ multiplex PCR; TCRdb has only the in-frame clones, and not every one. The sample contains 60,000 to 90,000 clones, about four fifths of which appear only once. This clone was counted a single time. The source was CD4+ or CD8+ T cells sorted from blood, collected in a trial of the OX40 agonist ivuxolimab. The TCR originated in an adult with an advanced solid tumor such as melanoma, head and neck, liver or kidney cancer.

The CDR3: CASSAARVAGREETQYF. DNA for the CDR3: TGTGCCAGCAGTGCCGCCCGAGTAGCGGGAAGAGAAGAGACCCAGTACTTC. The rearrangement links TRBV6-1 to TRBJ2-5, with TRBD2 matching 8 bases. CDR1 and CDR2 from the germline V gene are MNHNS and SASEGT. The CDR3 spans 17 residues. Trimming at V came to 4 bases and at J to 3 bases, leaving 13 bases not matched to a gene.